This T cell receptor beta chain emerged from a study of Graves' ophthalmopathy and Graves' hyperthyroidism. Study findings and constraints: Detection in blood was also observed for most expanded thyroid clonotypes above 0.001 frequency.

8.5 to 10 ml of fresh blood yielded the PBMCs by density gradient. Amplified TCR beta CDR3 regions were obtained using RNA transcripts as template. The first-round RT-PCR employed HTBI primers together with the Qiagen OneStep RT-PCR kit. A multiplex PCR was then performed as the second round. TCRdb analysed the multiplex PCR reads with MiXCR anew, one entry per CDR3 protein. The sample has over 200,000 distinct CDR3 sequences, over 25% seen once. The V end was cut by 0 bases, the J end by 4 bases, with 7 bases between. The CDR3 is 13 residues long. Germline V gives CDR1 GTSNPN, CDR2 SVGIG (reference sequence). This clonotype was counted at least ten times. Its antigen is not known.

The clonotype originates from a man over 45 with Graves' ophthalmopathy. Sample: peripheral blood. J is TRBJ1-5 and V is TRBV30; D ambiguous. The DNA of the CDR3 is TGTGCCTGGAGTGTAACGGAGAATCAGCCCCAGCATTTT. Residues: CAWSVTENQPQHF.